This T cell receptor beta chain appears in the sequencing data of a study of identical twins. On this clonotype: The antigen remains unidentified.

Study observations and caveats: Excess low generation probability was seen in twin-shared out-of-frame alpha sequences. Weaker excess twin sharing was observed in beta out-of-frame sequences. Zero-insertion analyses might be partly confounded by invariant T cells like MAIT and iNKT. The study drew conclusions from cross-sectional statistical analysis, not from following the same donors.

MiXCR was run by TCRdb on the 5' RACE reads, yielding one entry per CDR3 protein. The sample comprises about 890,000 distinct CDR3 sequences, about 12% of which are singletons, and 1.5% to 2% rests with the top ten. The same data also went into a second study, on yellow fever vaccine responses in identical twins.

Sequences were obtained from PBMCs. The clonotype was recovered from a woman under 30 in good health.

In nucleotides, the CDR3 is TGTGCCAGCAGCCCCAGACAGGGGGCGAATGAGCAGTTCTTC. Amino acids: CASSPRQGANEQFF. V is TRBV6-1 and J is TRBJ2-1; 10 bases map to TRBD1. Germline V gene sequence: CDR1 MNHNS, CDR2 SASEGT. This CDR3 region has 14 residues. With V trimmed by 6 bases and J by 7 bases, 6 bases remained unmatched.